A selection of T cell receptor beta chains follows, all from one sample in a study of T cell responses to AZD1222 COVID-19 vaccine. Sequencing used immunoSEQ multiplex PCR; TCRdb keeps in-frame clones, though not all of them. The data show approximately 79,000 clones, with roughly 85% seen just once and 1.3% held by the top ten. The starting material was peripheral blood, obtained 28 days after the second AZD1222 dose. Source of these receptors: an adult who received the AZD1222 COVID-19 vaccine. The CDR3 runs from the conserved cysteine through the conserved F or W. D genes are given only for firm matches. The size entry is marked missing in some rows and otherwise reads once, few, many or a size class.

CDR3 protein: CASSWGAGGNTEAFF
CDR3 DNA: TGTGCCAGCAGCTGGGGGGCAGGGGGCAACACTGAAGCTTTCTTT
V gene: TRBV7-8
clone size: .
J gene: TRBJ1-1
D gene: TRBD1

CDR3 protein: CATKQGGGENTEAFF
CDR3 DNA: TGTGCCACAAAGCAGGGCGGAGGCGAGAACACTGAAGCTTTCTTT
V gene: TRBV15
clone size: .
J gene: TRBJ1-1
D gene: .

CDR3 protein: CASSLSAPGGPPEETQYF
CDR3 DNA: TGTGCCAGCAGTTTATCGGCCCCGGGAGGTCCCCCAGAAGAGACCCAGTACTTC
V gene: TRBV28
clone size: once
J gene: TRBJ2-5
D gene: TRBD2

CDR3 protein: CASSLAGTGNYGYTF
CDR3 DNA: TGTGCCAGCAGCTTAGCGGGAACTGGTAACTATGGCTACACCTTC
V gene: TRBV7-2
clone size: .
J gene: TRBJ1-2
D gene: .

CDR3 protein: CASSIEGQSWSQPQHF
CDR3 DNA: TGTGCCAGTAGTATAGAGGGACAGTCGTGGAGTCAGCCCCAGCATTTT
V gene: TRBV19
clone size: few
J gene: TRBJ1-5
D gene: TRBD1

CDR3 protein: CASSPGTANSPLHF
CDR3 DNA: TGTGCCAGCAGCCCCGGGACAGCTAATTCACCCCTCCACTTT
V gene: TRBV7-9
clone size: .
J gene: TRBJ1-6
D gene: TRBD1

CDR3 protein: CASRIRTSGYNEQFF
CDR3 DNA: TGTGCCAGCAGAATTAGGACTAGCGGCTACAATGAGCAGTTCTTC
V gene: TRBV2
clone size: .
J gene: TRBJ2-1
D gene: TRBD2

CDR3 protein: CASSSVVRGTEAFF
CDR3 DNA: TGTGCCAGCAGTTCCGTAGTCAGGGGCACTGAAGCTTTCTTT
V gene: TRBV27
clone size: .
J gene: TRBJ1-1
D gene: .

CDR3 protein: CAVASGTESYEQYF
CDR3 DNA: TGTGCCGTCGCTAGCGGTACAGAATCCTACGAGCAGTACTTC
V gene: TRBV10-3
clone size: .
J gene: TRBJ2-7
D gene: TRBD2

CDR3 protein: CASSLGDRDTGELFF
CDR3 DNA: TGTGCCAGCAGCCTCGGAGACAGGGATACCGGGGAGCTGTTTTTT
V gene: TRBV3-1/TRBV3-2
clone size: .
J gene: TRBJ2-2
D gene: TRBD1

CDR3 protein: CASSVDRENEQFF
CDR3 DNA: TGTGCCAGCAGCGTCGACAGGGAAAATGAGCAGTTCTTC
V gene: TRBV11-2
clone size: .
J gene: TRBJ2-1
D gene: TRBD1

CDR3 protein: CASSLDRGGDYGYTF
CDR3 DNA: TGTGCCAGCAGCCTAGACCGGGGTGGGGACTATGGCTACACCTTC
V gene: TRBV11-2
clone size: .
J gene: TRBJ1-2
D gene: .

CDR3 protein: CASSQDRLDTGELFF
CDR3 DNA: TGTGCCAGCAGCCAGGACAGGTTGGACACCGGGGAGCTGTTTTTT
V gene: TRBV5-6
clone size: once
J gene: TRBJ2-2
D gene: TRBD1

CDR3 protein: CASSRDAWSGYTF
CDR3 DNA: TGTGCCAGCAGCCGGGACGCCTGGAGTGGCTACACCTTC
V gene: TRBV2
clone size: .
J gene: TRBJ1-2
D gene: .

CDR3 protein: CASSVGLAGVTDTQYF
CDR3 DNA: TGTGCCAGCAGCGTAGGGTTAGCGGGAGTCACAGATACGCAGTATTTT
V gene: TRBV9
clone size: few
J gene: TRBJ2-3
D gene: TRBD2

CDR3 protein: CASSLRQGEGYGYTF
CDR3 DNA: TGTGCCAGCAGTTTACGTCAGGGGGAGGGCTATGGCTACACCTTC
V gene: TRBV27
clone size: few
J gene: TRBJ1-2
D gene: TRBD1

CDR3 protein: CASSLISEAFF
CDR3 DNA: TGTGCCAGCAGTTTGATATCTGAAGCTTTCTTT
V gene: TRBV28
clone size: once
J gene: TRBJ1-1
D gene: .

CDR3 protein: CAWSRRPLLADYNEQFF
CDR3 DNA: TGTGCCTGGAGTCGCCGTCCTCTGCTAGCAGACTACAATGAGCAGTTCTTC
V gene: TRBV30
clone size: .
J gene: TRBJ2-1
D gene: .

CDR3 protein: CATSRDPGQGSYGYTF
CDR3 DNA: TGTGCCACCAGCAGAGATCCTGGACAGGGAAGCTATGGCTACACCTTC
V gene: TRBV15
clone size: many
J gene: TRBJ1-2
D gene: TRBD1

CDR3 protein: CASSFGGRDTIYF
CDR3 DNA: TGTGCCAGCAGCTTTGGTGGTAGGGACACCATATATTTT
V gene: TRBV5-4
clone size: .
J gene: TRBJ1-3
D gene: .

CDR3 protein: CASSSGTGNTIYF
CDR3 DNA: TGTGCCAGCAGCTCCGGGACAGGAAACACCATATATTTT
V gene: TRBV11-2
clone size: .
J gene: TRBJ1-3
D gene: .

CDR3 protein: CASFQGYSGNTIYF
CDR3 DNA: TGTGCCAGCTTCCAGGGCTACTCTGGAAACACCATATATTTT
V gene: TRBV18
clone size: .
J gene: TRBJ1-3
D gene: .

CDR3 protein: CSASEGGYTF
CDR3 DNA: TGCAGTGCTAGTGAGGGCGGCTACACCTTC
V gene: TRBV20-1
clone size: .
J gene: TRBJ1-2
D gene: .

CDR3 protein: CASSEEASGSYEQYF
CDR3 DNA: TGTGCCAGCAGTGAAGAAGCTAGCGGGAGTTACGAGCAGTACTTC
V gene: TRBV6-1
clone size: .
J gene: TRBJ2-7
D gene: TRBD2

CDR3 protein: CASSIGDSSYEQYF
CDR3 DNA: TGTGCCAGCAGTATAGGGGACAGCTCCTACGAGCAGTACTTC
V gene: TRBV28
clone size: .
J gene: TRBJ2-7
D gene: TRBD1

CDR3 protein: CASSATQAYEQYF
CDR3 DNA: TGTGCCAGTAGCGCAACCCAGGCCTACGAGCAGTACTTC
V gene: TRBV19
clone size: .
J gene: TRBJ2-7
D gene: .

CDR3 protein: CASSQGIGGLSYEQYF
CDR3 DNA: TGTGCCAGCAGCCAAGGAATCGGGGGGCTTTCCTACGAGCAGTACTTC
V gene: TRBV4-2
clone size: once
J gene: TRBJ2-7
D gene: .

CDR3 protein: CASSLETPSYEQYF
CDR3 DNA: TGTGCCAGCAGCTTAGAGACACCCTCCTACGAGCAGTACTTC
V gene: TRBV7-2
clone size: .
J gene: TRBJ2-7
D gene: .

CDR3 protein: CASSSSPGTDNQPQHF
CDR3 DNA: TGTGCCAGCAGCTCAAGCCCCGGGACAGACAATCAGCCCCAGCATTTT
V gene: TRBV5-5
clone size: .
J gene: TRBJ1-5
D gene: TRBD1

CDR3 protein: CASSKSGVLFENEQYF
CDR3 DNA: TGTGCCAGCAGTAAGTCCGGGGTTCTGTTTGAGAACGAGCAGTACTTC
V gene: TRBV28
clone size: .
J gene: TRBJ2-7
D gene: .

CDR3 protein: CASSQGAFSGNTIYF
CDR3 DNA: TGTGCCAGCTCACAGGGAGCCTTCTCTGGAAACACCATATATTTT
V gene: TRBV18
clone size: .
J gene: TRBJ1-3
D gene: .

CDR3 protein: CASSQDEARVAGNTIYF
CDR3 DNA: TGCGCCAGCAGCCAAGATGAGGCCCGGGTTGCCGGAAACACCATATATTTT
V gene: TRBV4-3
clone size: .
J gene: TRBJ1-3
D gene: .

CDR3 protein: CASNDPEGAKNIQYF
CDR3 DNA: TGTGCCAGCAATGACCCAGAGGGAGCCAAAAACATTCAGTACTTC
V gene: TRBV6-6
clone size: .
J gene: TRBJ2-4
D gene: .

CDR3 protein: CASSLFYGTGRETQYF
CDR3 DNA: TGTGCCAGCAGTTTATTCTACGGGACAGGGCGGGAGACCCAGTACTTC
V gene: TRBV27
clone size: few
J gene: TRBJ2-5
D gene: TRBD1

CDR3 protein: CASSYLYEQYF
CDR3 DNA: TGTGCCAGCAGCTATCTCTACGAGCAGTACTTC
V gene: TRBV3-1/TRBV3-2
clone size: .
J gene: TRBJ2-7
D gene: .

CDR3 protein: CASSQPLWQGNEQYF
CDR3 DNA: TGTGCCAGCAGCCAACCCCTGTGGCAGGGTAACGAGCAGTACTTC
V gene: TRBV3-1/TRBV3-2
clone size: .
J gene: TRBJ2-7
D gene: .

CDR3 protein: CASSLSGTDLNQPQHF
CDR3 DNA: TGTGCCAGCAGCTTATCCGGGACGGATTTGAATCAGCCCCAGCATTTT
V gene: TRBV7-9
clone size: .
J gene: TRBJ1-5
D gene: .

CDR3 protein: CASKEELNSPLHF
CDR3 DNA: TGTGCCAGCAAGGAGGAGCTTAATTCACCCCTCCACTTT
V gene: TRBV6-5
clone size: .
J gene: TRBJ1-6
D gene: .

CDR3 protein: CASSLGGLVEEQFF
CDR3 DNA: TGTGCCAGCAGCTTAGGGGGGTTGGTCGAAGAGCAGTTCTTC
V gene: TRBV7-3
clone size: .
J gene: TRBJ2-1
D gene: .

CDR3 protein: CASSLHGFNEKLFF
CDR3 DNA: TGTGCCAGCAGTCTACACGGCTTTAATGAAAAACTGTTTTTT
V gene: TRBV5-6
clone size: .
J gene: TRBJ1-4
D gene: .

CDR3 protein: CASSQAGARWTGELFF
CDR3 DNA: TGCGCCAGCAGCCAGGCAGGGGCCCGGTGGACCGGGGAGCTGTTTTTT
V gene: TRBV4-3
clone size: .
J gene: TRBJ2-2
D gene: .

CDR3 protein: CASSLFPGQGLGEQYF
CDR3 DNA: TGTGCCAGCAGCTTGTTTCCGGGACAGGGATTGGGCGAGCAGTACTTC
V gene: TRBV5-5
clone size: .
J gene: TRBJ2-7
D gene: TRBD1

CDR3 protein: CASSPTGLADNEQFF
CDR3 DNA: TGTGCCAGCAGCCCCACCGGACTAGCGGACAATGAGCAGTTCTTC
V gene: TRBV9
clone size: .
J gene: TRBJ2-1
D gene: TRBD2

CDR3 protein: CASSFQQGRNQPQHF
CDR3 DNA: TGTGCCAGCAGCTTCCAACAGGGTCGCAATCAGCCCCAGCATTTT
V gene: TRBV7-8
clone size: .
J gene: TRBJ1-5
D gene: .

CDR3 protein: CASSPRQGSSSPLHF
CDR3 DNA: TGTGCCAGCAGCCCACGACAGGGGAGTAGCTCACCCCTCCACTTT
V gene: TRBV7-2
clone size: .
J gene: TRBJ1-6
D gene: TRBD1

CDR3 protein: CASSVRGRDTEAFF
CDR3 DNA: TGTGCCAGTAGTGTCAGGGGGCGTGACACTGAAGCTTTCTTT
V gene: TRBV19
clone size: .
J gene: TRBJ1-1
D gene: TRBD1